This T cell receptor (beta chain) derives from a study of T cells after yellow fever vaccination. Conversion of TCR transcripts into cDNA relied on 5'RACE template switching, which added a universal primer site and UMIs. Via MiXCR, TCRdb re-called the 5' RACE reads, giving one row per CDR3 protein. The sample carries some 390,000 distinct CDR3 sequences, 6.2% recorded once. After removal of 3 bases from V and 3 bases from J, the junction contained 5 bases not matched to a gene. The germline gives CDR1 SGHRS, CDR2 YFSETQ. CDR3 length: 15 residues. This clonotype was recorded a few times. Its specificity is not known. Study-level results: FACS-sorted repertoires might harbor abundant contaminating clonotypes from the bulk population. Most primary-vaccination clones recurred post-booster (approximately 95% CD4, more than 85% CD8). The secondary T-cell response peaked on day 5, not day 15, but was weaker.

The chain recombines TRBV5-1 with TRBJ2-2, with 7 bases lining up with TRBD1. This TCR came from a man younger than 40 who received the YFV17D yellow fever vaccine. Sequences were derived from PBMCs, sampled 5 days after the yellow fever booster vaccination. CDR3 in amino acids: CASSSPTGYTGELFF. The CDR3 nucleotides read TGCGCCAGCAGCTCCCCGACAGGGTACACCGGGGAGCTGTTTTTT.